Presented here are 6 T cell receptor beta chains from one specimen sequenced in a study of shared clonotypes between healthy human individuals. Profiling relied on immunoSEQ multiplex PCR, and the TCRdb table lists in-frame clones only, not all of them. This table has around 450,000 clones, 70% to 80% appearing once. The sample was PBMCs. Receptor source: a woman in her 40s in good health. Some clones in this sample may be carry-over from other donors' samples.

This clone was counted between two and nine times. This chain connects TRBV10-3 to TRBJ2-1, with D hard to call. Germline V gene lookup returns CDR1 ENHRY and CDR2 SYGVKD. There are 13 residues in the CDR3. V dropped 1 base and J dropped 6 bases, with 7 bases sitting between them. CDR3 amino acids: CAISEYGPNEQFF. The CDR3 region has the DNA TGTGCCATCAGTGAGTATGGACCCAATGAGCAGTTCTTC.

The J gene is TRBJ1-3, the V gene TRBV29-1; unclear D gene. This CDR3 has 15 residues. CDR1 and CDR2 (germline): SQVTM, ANQGSEA. V shed 6 bases and J shed 0 bases, with 15 bases lying between them. CDR3: CSVLTSPSSGNTIYF. The DNA of the CDR3 is TGCAGCGTCCTCACGAGCCCCAGCTCTGGAAACACCATATATTTT.

The CDR3 sequence: CASSPPGLAGGTDTQYF. The DNA for the CDR3 is TGTGCCAGCAGCCCGCCGGGACTAGCGGGAGGCACAGATACGCAGTATTTT. The V call is TRBV7-2, the J call TRBJ2-3; TRBD2 matches 14 bases. Germline CDR1 is SGHTA and CDR2 is FQGNSA. V lost 5 bases and J lost 1; bases outside the gene matches: 5. The CDR3 consists of 17 residues.

This clone was detected only a few times. V gene TRBV5-4 combines with J gene TRBJ1-1; 9 bases agree with TRBD1. J was trimmed by 11 bases and V by 4 bases; bases with no gene match: 9. This CDR3 region has 13 residues. Germline V gene lookup returns CDR1 SGHNT and CDR2 YYREEE (reference sequence). CDR3 sequence (DNA): TGTGCCAGCAGCACCCGACAGGGGGAGAAGGCTTTCTTT. Protein product: CASSTRQGEKAFF.

For this clone: Other DNA sequences in this sample translate to the same CDR3. The genes are TRBV18 and TRBJ2-7, with 7 positions matching TRBD1. In germline, CDR1 is KGHSH, CDR2 LQKENI. Trimming at V came to 4 bases and at J to 4 bases, leaving 4 bases not matched to a gene. The CDR3 has 13 residues. The CDR3 nucleotides read TGTGCCAGCTCACGAGACAGGGCTTACGAGCAGTACTTC. Residues: CASSRDRAYEQYF.

This clone has just one count. The chain combines TRBV28 with TRBJ2-7, with a tentative D call TRBD2 (5 bases). From germline, CDR1 is MDHEN and CDR2 SYDVKM. The CDR3 has 15 residues. Trimming removed 6 bases at V and 5 bases at J, with 20 bases between. The CDR3 sequence: CASRGELIRLNEQYF. CDR3 coding DNA: TGTGCCAGCAGGGGAGAGCTAATACGACTCAACGAGCAGTACTTC.